This T cell receptor (beta chain) was recorded in a study of graft-versus-host responses after intestinal transplantation (dated by TCRdb to the early 2020s). About the full investigation: Recipients received multivisceral, liver-intestinal, or isolated intestinal transplants. To identify alloreactive clones, pre-transplant mixed lymphocyte reaction products were sequenced and compared with unstimulated pre-transplant donor and recipient T cells. Anti-thymocyte globulin induction was given to all recipients, followed by maintenance tacrolimus and steroids for around three years. Of the approximately 25 intestinal transplant recipients enrolled in the cohort, one of whom was a retransplant, 3 patients without pretransplant specimens were excluded. A peak of at least 4% donor T cells among recipient peripheral blood mononuclear cells was the definition used for donor T cell macrochimerism. Rather than going through the commercial service, samples from a few later patients were sequenced in-house on an Illumina MiSeq and processed with MiXCR. After intestinal transplantation, graft-versus-host and host-versus-graft alloreactive T cell clones were followed in the graft, circulation and bone marrow using bulk TCR-beta CDR3 sequencing. What the research found in general, with its limitations: Conclusions were limited by the relatively low number and heterogeneity of intestinal transplant patients. Peak levels of circulating GvH clones were associated with declines in HvG clones early after transplant. GvH clones were detected in recipient bone marrow, and some appeared earlier in ileal mucosa or blood, consistent with an intestinal mucosal origin. In patients with donor T cell macrochimerism, the allografts had high GvH to HvG T cell clonal ratios.

This clone came up once. This clone's antigen is unknown. The input lacks base qualities; no much larger clone sits a single base away. The CDR3, from cysteine to phenylalanine, totals 14 residues. The retained sequence is limited to the CDR3, 42 bases, with the frame set at the first base. The germline V gene provides CDR1 SGHRS and CDR2 YFSETQ. Between the V and J ends, shortened by 3 bases and 5 bases respectively, the junction contains 9 bases. Explained via the paper, the time point label denotes: cells obtained before transplantation from donor or recipient. CD3+CD4+ and CD3+CD8+ populations were FACS-sorted from unstimulated pre-transplant donor and recipient cells taken from spleen or lymph nodes. Libraries were built with the immunoSEQ multiplex PCR assay. In most patients, genomic DNA was isolated using the Qiagen DNeasy Blood and Tissue Kit and sent frozen to Adaptive Biotechnologies for TCR sequencing. High-throughput TCR-beta CDR3 sequencing of genomic DNA from most patients was performed by Adaptive Biotechnologies. As for how the authors treated the data: TCR sequencing data were retrieved from Adaptive's ImmunoSEQ software for 15 to 20 patients, whereas a few other patients were processed with MiXCR and VDJtools. CD4 versus CD8 sorting errors were corrected by removing sequences found in both subsets at a frequency ratio below 5:1. CDR3 nucleotide sequences shared between donor and recipient were removed because the origin of such sequences could not be assigned. Alloreactive clones required at least 2-fold expansion over unstimulated cells and minimum CFSE-low frequency of 0.002% (template counts) or 0.001% (read counts). Clones detected in sequenced pre-transplant spleen, lymph node, or MLR CFSE-low populations of the donor or recipient were defined as mappable. The cumulative frequency of alloreactive clones was calculated as a percentage of all sequences, weighted by copy number. As stored in TCRdb, this immuneACCESS dataset retains in-frame rearrangements with V and J assigned. A fraction of the clones does not appear; measured against another copy, unresolved V genes explain less than half of the discrepancy, and the remainder lacks a known reason. V, J and clone size derive from that table, while D and trimming were established from the DNA sequence. The sample table holds about 88,000 clones, of which around 90% were seen once. Of the sample, around 0.11% is held by the ten largest clones.

This clonotype originated in a human donor who received an intestinal transplant. Here the sequenced sample was unstimulated CD4+ T cells sorted from spleen or lymph node cells, taken before intestinal transplant. The chain is encoded by TRBV5-1 joined to TRBJ1-6; the D segment cannot be called with confidence. The DNA sequence is given as TGCGCCAGCAGCTGGACTGGGGATAATTCACCCCTCCACTTT. Translated, it reads CASSWTGDNSPLHF.